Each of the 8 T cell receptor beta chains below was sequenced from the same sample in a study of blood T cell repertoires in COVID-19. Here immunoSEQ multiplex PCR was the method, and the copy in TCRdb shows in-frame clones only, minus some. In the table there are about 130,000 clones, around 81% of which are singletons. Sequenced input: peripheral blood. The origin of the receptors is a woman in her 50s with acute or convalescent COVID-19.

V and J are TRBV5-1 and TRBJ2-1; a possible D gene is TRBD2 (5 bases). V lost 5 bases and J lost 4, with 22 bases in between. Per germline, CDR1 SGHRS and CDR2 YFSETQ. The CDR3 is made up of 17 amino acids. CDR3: CASSAGSETFEYNEQFF. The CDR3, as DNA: TGCGCCAGCAGTGCCGGTAGCGAGACCTTCGAGTACAATGAGCAGTTCTTC. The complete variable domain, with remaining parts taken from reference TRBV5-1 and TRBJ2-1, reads KAGVTQTPRYLIKTRGQQVTLSCSPISGHRSVSWYQQTPGQGLQFLFEYFSETQRNKGNFPGRFSGRQFSNSRSEMNVSTLELGDSALYLCASSAGSETFEYNEQFFGPGTRLTVL.

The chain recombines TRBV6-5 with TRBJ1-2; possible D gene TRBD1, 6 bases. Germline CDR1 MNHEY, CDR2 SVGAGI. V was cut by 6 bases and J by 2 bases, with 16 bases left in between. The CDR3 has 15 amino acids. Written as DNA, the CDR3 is TGTGCCAGCAGGCGCGGGGGGGCGATAAACTATGGCTACACCTTC. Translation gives CASRRGGAINYGYTF.

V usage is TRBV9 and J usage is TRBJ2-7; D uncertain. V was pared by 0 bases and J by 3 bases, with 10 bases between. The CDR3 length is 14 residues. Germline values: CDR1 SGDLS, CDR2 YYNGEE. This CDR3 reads CASSVGGSNYEQYF. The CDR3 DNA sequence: TGTGCCAGCAGCGTAGGAGGCTCTAACTACGAGCAGTACTTC.

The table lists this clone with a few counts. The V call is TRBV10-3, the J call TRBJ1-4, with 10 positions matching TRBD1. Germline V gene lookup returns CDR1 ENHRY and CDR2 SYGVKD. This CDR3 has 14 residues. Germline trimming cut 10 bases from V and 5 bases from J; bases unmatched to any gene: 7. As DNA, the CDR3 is TGTGCCACAGGTCTGGGACAGGGGAATGAAAAACTGTTTTTT. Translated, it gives CATGLGQGNEKLFF.

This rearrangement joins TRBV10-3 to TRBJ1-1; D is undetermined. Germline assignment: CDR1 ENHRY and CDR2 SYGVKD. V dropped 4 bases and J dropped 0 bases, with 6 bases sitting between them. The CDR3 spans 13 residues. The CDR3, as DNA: TGTGCCATCAGTGGAGTGATGAACACTGAAGCTTTCTTT. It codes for CAISGVMNTEAFF.

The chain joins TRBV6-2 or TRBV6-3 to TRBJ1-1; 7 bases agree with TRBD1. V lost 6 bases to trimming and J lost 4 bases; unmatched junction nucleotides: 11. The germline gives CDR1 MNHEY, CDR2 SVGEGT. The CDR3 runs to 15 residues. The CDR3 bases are TGTGCCAGCAGCCGAAAGACAGGGATGGGCACTGAAGCTTTCTTT. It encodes CASSRKTGMGTEAFF.

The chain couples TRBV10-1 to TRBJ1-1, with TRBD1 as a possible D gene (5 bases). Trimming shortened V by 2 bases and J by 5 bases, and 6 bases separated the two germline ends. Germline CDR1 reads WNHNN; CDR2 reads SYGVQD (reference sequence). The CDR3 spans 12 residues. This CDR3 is CASSEGGTEAFF. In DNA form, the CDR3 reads TGCGCCAGCAGTGAGGGGGGGACTGAAGCTTTCTTT.

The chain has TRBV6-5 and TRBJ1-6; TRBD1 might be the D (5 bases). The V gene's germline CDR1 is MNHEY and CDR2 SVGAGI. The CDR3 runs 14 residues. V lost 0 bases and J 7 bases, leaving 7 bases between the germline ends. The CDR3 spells CASSYSRENSPLHF. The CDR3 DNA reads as TGTGCCAGCAGTTACTCCAGGGAAAATTCACCCCTCCACTTT.